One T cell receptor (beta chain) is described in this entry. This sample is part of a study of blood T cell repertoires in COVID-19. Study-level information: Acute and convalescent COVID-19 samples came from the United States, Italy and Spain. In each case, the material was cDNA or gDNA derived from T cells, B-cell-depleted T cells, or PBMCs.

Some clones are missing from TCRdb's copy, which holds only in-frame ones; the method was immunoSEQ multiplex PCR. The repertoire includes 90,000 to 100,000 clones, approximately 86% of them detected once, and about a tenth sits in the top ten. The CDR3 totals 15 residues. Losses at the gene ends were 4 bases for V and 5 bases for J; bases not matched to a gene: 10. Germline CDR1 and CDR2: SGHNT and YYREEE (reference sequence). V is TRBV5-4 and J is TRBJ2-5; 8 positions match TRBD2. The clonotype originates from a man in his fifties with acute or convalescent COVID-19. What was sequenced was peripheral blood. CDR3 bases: TGTGCCAGCAGCCGTTTCTCGGGAGGGTATGAGACCCAGTACTTC. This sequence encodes CASSRFSGGYETQYF.